These 20 T cell receptor beta chains were sequenced from one sample in a study of blood T cell repertoires in COVID-19. Assay: immunoSEQ multiplex PCR; the TCRdb copy retains only in-frame clones and omits some. The sample includes approximately 120,000 clones, 70% to 90% seen only once; the top ten take approximately 20%. The sample was peripheral blood. Receptor source: a woman aged 45-60 years who had recovered from COVID-19.

The chain joins TRBV5-1 to TRBJ1-6; weak D call: TRBD1 (6 bases). This CDR3 has 16 residues. V lost 2 bases to trimming and J lost 7 bases, with 16 bases between them. In germline, CDR1 is SGHRS, CDR2 YFSETQ. The CDR3 DNA follows: TGCGCCAGCAGCTTACAGGGTACCCATCCAAATTCACCCCTCCACTTT. Translation gives CASSLQGTHPNSPLHF.

This chain connects TRBV5-5 to TRBJ2-5, with 14 bases fitting TRBD2. CDR1 SGHKS and CDR2 YYEKEE come from the germline V gene (reference sequence). The CDR3 is made up of 18 amino acids. The J segment lost 5 bases and the V segment lost 4 bases, leaving 13 bases of the junction unmatched. The CDR3 spells CASSRQPGLAGARETQYF. The CDR3 nucleotides are TGTGCCAGCAGCCGTCAACCGGGACTAGCGGGAGCACGGGAGACCCAGTACTTC. Combining the CDR3 with reference TRBV5-5 and TRBJ2-5 gives the whole variable domain DAGVTQSPTHLIKTRGQQVTLRCSPISGHKSVSWYQQVLGQGPQFIFQYYEKEERGRGNFPDRFSARQFPNYSSELNVNALLLGDSALYLCASSRQPGLAGARETQYFGPGTRLLVL.

This clone was detected only once. The chain employs TRBV19 and TRBJ1-5, with TRBD1 matching over 9 bases. Trimming cost V 2 bases and J 2 bases; bases outside gene matches: 10. The CDR3 has 18 residues. Germline V gene sequence: CDR1 LNHDA, CDR2 SQIVND (reference sequence). The CDR3: CASSISGRWTGGNQPQHF. The DNA for the CDR3 is TGTGCCAGTAGTATAAGTGGGCGGTGGACAGGGGGCAATCAGCCCCAGCATTTT.

The genes are TRBV6-4 and TRBJ2-1; TRBD2 might be the D (6 bases). The CDR3 has 14 amino acids. Germline values: CDR1 MRHNA, CDR2 SNTAGT. V lost 6 bases and J lost 1, with 10 bases in between. The CDR3 loop reads CASRRLVSYNEQFF. The CDR3 nucleotides are TGTGCCAGCAGGAGACTAGTATCCTACAATGAGCAGTTCTTC.

The rearrangement links TRBV19 to TRBJ2-2; 9 bases fit TRBD1. The CDR3 length is 14 residues. CDR1 and CDR2 (germline): LNHDA, SQIVND (reference sequence). V shed 3 bases, J shed 7 bases, and the junction held 3 bases outside the gene matches. In DNA form, the CDR3 reads TGTGCCAGTAGTATGGACAGGGGAGGCGGGGAGCTGTTTTTT. This sequence encodes CASSMDRGGGELFF.

The chain couples TRBV19 to TRBJ2-1; 14 nucleotides match TRBD2. Unmatched junction bases numbered 4, after V lost 5 bases and J lost 7 bases. This CDR3 spans 15 amino acids. The germline CDR1 and CDR2 sequences are LNHDA and SQIVND (reference sequence). The CDR3 nucleotides are TGTGCCAGTAGTGTGGGACTAGCGGGAGTGAATGAGCAGTTCTTC. Translated: CASSVGLAGVNEQFF.

The rearrangement joins TRBV12-3 or TRBV12-4 to TRBJ1-1, with a weak D call TRBD1 (5 bases). V lost 6 bases to trimming and J lost 3 bases, with 8 bases between them. The CDR3 has 12 amino acids. The DNA for the CDR3 is TGTGCCAGCAGACCGGGGGACACTGAAGCTTTCTTT. Protein product: CASRPGDTEAFF.

V usage is TRBV20-1 and J usage is TRBJ2-1; maybe TRBD2 (6 bases). The V end lost 3 bases, the J end lost 13 bases, and 25 bases lay between the germline ends. The CDR3 has 15 amino acids. CDR1 DFQATT and CDR2 SNEGSKA come from the germline V gene (reference sequence). CDR3 in DNA: TGCAGTGCTAGTAGGCCATCTGCCCGGGAGACTCTTCAGTTCTTC. It specifies CSASRPSARETLQFF.

The rearrangement joins TRBV5-6 to TRBJ2-6; D might be TRBD1 (5 bases). The CDR3 sequence is 18 residues long. Germline CDR1 SGHDT, CDR2 YYEEEE. Trimming pared 3 bases from V and 0 bases from J, leaving 16 bases between. CDR3 amino acids: CASSWAGFTSSGANVLTF. The CDR3 region has the DNA TGTGCCAGCAGCTGGGCAGGGTTTACGAGCTCTGGGGCCAACGTCCTGACTTTC.

The V gene is TRBV5-1, the J gene TRBJ2-1; D uncertain. CDR1 and CDR2 (germline): SGHRS, YFSETQ. CDR3 length equals 17 residues. V was shortened by 5 bases and J by 6 bases, with 24 bases between the two germline ends. The CDR3 reads CASRIQTGFSAINEQFF. The CDR3 DNA follows: TGCGCCAGCAGGATCCAGACCGGGTTTTCGGCCATCAATGAGCAGTTCTTC. The whole variable domain, filled in from reference TRBV5-1 and TRBJ2-1, reads KAGVTQTPRYLIKTRGQQVTLSCSPISGHRSVSWYQQTPGQGLQFLFEYFSETQRNKGNFPGRFSGRQFSNSRSEMNVSTLELGDSALYLCASRIQTGFSAINEQFFGPGTRLTVL.

The chain recombines TRBV5-1 with TRBJ2-5; the match to TRBD1 covers 7 bases. The ends lost 5 bases at V and 4 bases at J; junction bases unmatched: 8. Germline values: CDR1 SGHRS, CDR2 YFSETQ. The CDR3 has 14 amino acids. This CDR3 reads CASSPPGQTETQYF. CDR3 bases: TGCGCCAGCAGTCCACCGGGACAGACAGAGACCCAGTACTTC.

This chain uses TRBV11-3 with TRBJ2-3, with 11 bases identical to TRBD2. The V and J ends lost 2 bases and 7 bases, in that order; junction bases with no gene match: 14. The CDR3 covers 18 residues. Germline V gene lookup returns CDR1 SGHNT and CDR2 YENEEA. In nucleotides, the CDR3 is TGTGCCAGCAGCTTAAAGGATAGCACTAGCGGGAGACGGAATACGCAGTATTTT. Translating gives CASSLKDSTSGRRNTQYF.

V and J are TRBV2 and TRBJ1-2; D is undetermined. In germline, CDR1 is SNHLY, CDR2 FYNNEI. V shed 5 bases and J shed 4 bases, with 14 bases lying between them. The CDR3 contains 14 residues. CDR3 loop: CASSYQVTSYGYTF. CDR3 sequence (DNA): TGTGCCAGCAGTTATCAGGTTACCTCCTATGGCTACACCTTC.

V usage is TRBV7-9 and J usage is TRBJ1-1; D may be TRBD1 (5 bases). The CDR3 is 14 amino acids. Between the trimmed V and J ends, which lost 6 bases and 0 bases, there was a span of 11 bases. Germline lookup yields CDR1 SEHNR and CDR2 FQNEAQ (reference sequence). CDR3 nucleotides: TGTGCCAGCAGTCAAGACAGAATGAACACTGAAGCTTTCTTT. Amino acid sequence: CASSQDRMNTEAFF.

This rearrangement joins TRBV12-3 or TRBV12-4 to TRBJ2-7; D is perhaps TRBD2 (6 bases). The CDR3 runs to 13 residues. V lost 5 bases, J lost 2 bases, and 10 bases lay in between. CDR3 nucleotides: TGTGCCAGCAGTGCGGGGCGGCCCTACGAGCAGTACTTC. Translated: CASSAGRPYEQYF.

In this sample, this clone turned up once. The genes are TRBV5-1 and TRBJ2-1, with D possibly being TRBD2 (5 bases). The CDR3 length is 15 residues. V was cut by 0 bases and J by 9 bases, with 16 bases left in between. Germline CDR1 reads SGHRS; CDR2 reads YFSETQ. Here the CDR3 reads CASSLVGPIEGEQFF. CDR3 DNA sequence: TGCGCCAGCAGCTTGGTTGGTCCTATCGAGGGTGAGCAGTTCTTC.

This chain links TRBV28 with TRBJ1-2; 8 positions agree with TRBD1. This CDR3 has 14 amino acids. Losses at the gene ends were 6 bases for V and 4 bases for J; bases not matched to a gene: 7. Germline V gene lookup returns CDR1 MDHEN and CDR2 SYDVKM. The CDR3 sequence is CASRAGGKIYGYTF. DNA of the CDR3: TGTGCCAGCAGAGCAGGGGGCAAGATCTATGGCTACACCTTC.

Concerning this clone itself: At one end the junction does not follow the germline gene, possibly because of a read error. The chain recombines TRBV11-2 with TRBJ2-7; tentative D call: TRBD1 (6 bases). Looked up from germline, CDR1 is SGHAT and CDR2 is FQNNGV. The CDR3 is 16 residues long. The CDR3 bases are TGTGCCAGCAGCCCTAATACGGGACAATTTAACTACAAGCAGTACTTC. Residues: CASSPNTGQFNYKQYF.

The chain employs TRBV5-4 and TRBJ2-2; 7 positions agree with TRBD1. Germline CDR1 and CDR2: SGHNT and YYREEE (reference sequence). V gave up 3 bases and J gave up 4 bases; unmatched junction bases: 6. The CDR3 extends over 15 amino acids. The DNA of the CDR3 is TGTGCCAGCAGCTCCCGGGACAGAGCCACCGGGGAGCTGTTTTTT. This gives the protein CASSSRDRATGELFF.

The V and J genes are TRBV19 and TRBJ2-7; 11 bases fit TRBD1. Per germline, CDR1 LNHDA and CDR2 SQIVND (reference sequence). CDR3 length equals 14 residues. The J segment lost 4 bases and the V segment lost 7 bases, leaving 6 bases of the junction unmatched. The CDR3 DNA sequence: TGTGCCAGTACCAGGACAGGGGGCGGGTACGAGCAGTACTTC. Its protein is CASTRTGGGYEQYF.